Each of the 8 T cell receptor beta chains below was sequenced from the same sample in a study of neoadjuvant anti-PD-1 for oral cavity cancer. Measured with immunoSEQ multiplex PCR; TCRdb has only the in-frame clones, and not every one. Among roughly 15,000 clones listed, over 55% were seen once. This material consisted of PBMCs, taken before nivolumab (anti-PD-1) treatment. The source of these receptors is a person between 35 and 79 years old with oral cavity squamous cell carcinoma.

This clone was counted only a few times. This chain uses TRBV11-2 with TRBJ1-2; unclear D gene. With 3 bases removed from V and 0 bases from J, the gap between germline ends came to 8 bases. CDR1 is SGHAT and CDR2 is FQNNGV in the germline V gene. The CDR3 spans 14 residues. The CDR3 DNA reads TGTGCCAGCAGCTTTACGGGGTCTAACTATGGCTACACCTTC. This codes for CASSFTGSNYGYTF.

The chain is built from TRBV6-1 and TRBJ2-7; D may be TRBD2 (5 bases). Per germline, CDR1 MNHNS and CDR2 SASEGT. The V end lost 4 bases, the J end lost 6 bases, and 13 bases lay between the germline ends. The CDR3 spans 13 residues. CDR3 sequence: CASSVPGGREQYF. In DNA form, the CDR3 reads TGTGCCAGCAGTGTTCCGGGCGGGCGCGAGCAGTACTTC.

The chain uses TRBV15 and TRBJ1-1, with TRBD1 as a possible D gene (5 bases). Germline V gene sequence: CDR1 LNHNV, CDR2 YYDKDF (reference sequence). Trimming left V 0 bases short and J 6 bases short, with 11 bases between. This CDR3 is built from 14 residues. The CDR3 here is CATSRDERGAEAFF. Written as DNA, the CDR3 is TGTGCCACCAGCAGAGATGAAAGGGGCGCTGAAGCTTTCTTT.

This sequence joins TRBV13 and TRBJ1-1; 7 positions agree with TRBD1. The ends lost 3 bases at V and 10 bases at J; junction bases unmatched: 5. The CDR3 has 12 residues. The germline gives CDR1 PRHDT, CDR2 FYEKMQ (reference sequence). This CDR3 reads CASSFRQGGAFF. The CDR3 bases are TGTGCCAGCAGCTTCCGACAGGGAGGAGCTTTCTTT.

This clone showed up just a few times. The CDR3 DNA sequence: TGCGCCAGCAGCTTATTGGGACTAGCGGTGACAGATACGCAGTATTTT. This gives the protein CASSLLGLAVTDTQYF. The J gene is TRBJ2-3, the V gene TRBV5-1, with 11 bases identical to TRBD2. The germline V gene encodes CDR1 SGHRS and CDR2 YFSETQ. This CDR3 comprises 16 residues. V dropped 2 bases and J dropped 3; count of bases not matched to a gene: 5. Using reference TRBV5-1 and TRBJ2-3 for the parts outside the CDR3, the full variable domain is KAGVTQTPRYLIKTRGQQVTLSCSPISGHRSVSWYQQTPGQGLQFLFEYFSETQRNKGNFPGRFSGRQFSNSRSEMNVSTLELGDSALYLCASSLLGLAVTDTQYFGPGTRLTVL.

This clone was found a few times. The genes are TRBV5-1 and TRBJ2-2; unclear D gene. V was cut by 0 bases and J by 4 bases, with 13 bases left in between. The germline V gene encodes CDR1 SGHRS and CDR2 YFSETQ. The CDR3 has 16 residues. Here the CDR3 reads CASSLDVLGFTGELFF. CDR3 DNA: TGCGCCAGCAGCTTGGATGTTTTGGGTTTCACCGGGGAGCTGTTTTTT.

Only a few counts were recorded for this clone. This sequence joins TRBV5-1 and TRBJ2-5, with 8 positions matching TRBD2. V lost 2 bases, J lost 1 base, and 7 bases stayed unmatched. The CDR3 runs 16 residues. Germline CDR1 reads SGHRS; CDR2 reads YFSETQ. CDR3 in amino acids: CASSFNGGALQETQYF. The CDR3 coding sequence is TGCGCCAGCAGCTTTAACGGGGGGGCCCTCCAAGAGACCCAGTACTTC.

The rearrangement links TRBV5-4 to TRBJ1-1; D is uncertain. Germline CDR1 reads SGHNT; CDR2 reads YYREEE (reference sequence). CDR3 length: 14 amino acids. V lost 4 bases and J lost 4, with 14 bases in between. As DNA, the CDR3 is TGTGCCAGCAGCACAACGAGGCGTGTCACTGAAGCTTTCTTT. It specifies CASSTTRRVTEAFF.